The clone carrying this TCR beta chain was detected ten times or more. Antigen unknown. The data derive from a study of CD8+CD57+ T cells in acquired aplastic anemia. General study results and limits: Between patients and controls, over 25 CD8+ CDR3 sequences were found in common.

The study profiled TCR beta VDJ and CDR3 using genomic DNA as template. MiXCR, applied by TCRdb to the reads, yields one record per CDR3 protein. The sample contains some 180,000 distinct CDR3 sequences, roughly three fifths of which appear only once. V lost 6 bases to trimming and J lost 4 bases, with 12 bases between them. Germline V gene lookup returns CDR1 SEHNR and CDR2 FQNEAQ (reference sequence). CDR3 size: 13 residues. CD8+CD57+ cell expansion, shown by flow cytometry, had occurred in the patients selected for sequencing. Acquired aplastic anemia of severe grade affected all patients. The sequencing sample was made of sorted CD4+, CD8+, or CD8+CD57+ T cells (not recorded which) from PBMCs. V gene TRBV7-9 combines with J gene TRBJ1-2; possibly TRBD1 for D (5 bases). This receptor was identified in a human donor with aplastic anemia. The CDR3 loop is CASRRGDIYGYTF. The CDR3 DNA is TGTGCCAGCAGGAGGGGCGACATCTATGGCTACACCTTC.